Below, 5 T cell receptor beta chains from the same sample are listed, as sequenced in a study of monozygotic twins with inflammatory bowel disease. Each CDR3 protein gets one entry in TCRdb, which reprocessed the 5' RACE reads and gives no DNA. The sample data list about 330,000 distinct CDR3 sequences. The sample comprised blood. These receptors were taken from a human donor with ulcerative colitis or Crohn's disease, or a healthy co-twin of an affected twin (not recorded which).

The chain combines TRBV15 with TRBJ1-5; TCRdb's D call of TRBD1 is untestable without DNA. The CDR3 covers 17 residues. Germline assignment: CDR1 LNHNV and CDR2 YYDKDF (reference sequence). The CDR3 spells CATSRGASGGNNQPQHF.

The genes are TRBV20-1 and TRBJ2-2; TCRdb picks TRBD1, but there is no DNA to check that call. Germline CDR1 is DFQATT and CDR2 is SNEGSKA (reference sequence). CDR3 length equals 16 residues. The CDR3 loop reads CSARDPWGANTGELFF.

CDR3 in amino acids: CASSLAGAAGYTF. The chain links TRBV7-9 to TRBJ1-2; without DNA, the TCRdb call of TRBD1 cannot be checked. The CDR3 consists of 13 residues. CDR1 SEHNR and CDR2 FQNEAQ come from the germline V gene (reference sequence).

This chain joins TRBV7-8 and TRBJ2-7; TCRdb designates TRBD1, a call that cannot be tested without DNA. The germline CDR1 and CDR2 sequences are SGHVS and FQNEAQ. The CDR3 totals 15 residues. The CDR3 loop is CASSLGVSPLYEQYF.

This chain links TRBV12-3 or TRBV12-4 with TRBJ2-6; TCRdb lists TRBD2, though no DNA is available to test this call. The CDR3 has 19 amino acids. CDR3 amino acids: CASSPRRGGILSGANVLTF.